This is a list of T cell receptor beta chains from one sample in a study of blood T cell repertoires in COVID-19. The protocol was immunoSEQ multiplex PCR, while the TCRdb copy is restricted to in-frame clones and leaves out a portion. This repertoire shows roughly 120,000 clones, roughly four fifths found once; its top ten account for 15% to 20%. Sequencing was done on a sample of peripheral blood. The receptors originated from a woman aged 60-70 years with acute or convalescent COVID-19. Both conserved end residues are part of each CDR3. D genes are given only for firm matches. Clone size is given for some rows only: seen once, a few or many times, or a class if the clone is expanded.

few	13	-	TRBV7-9	TRBJ2-5	TGTGCCAGCAGCCCAGGCAGGCATAGGACCCAGTACTTC	CASSPGRHRTQYF
-	12	-	TRBV12-3/TRBV12-4	TRBJ2-5	TGTGCCAGCAGCCAACAGAGAGCGACCCAGTACTTC	CASSQQRATQYF
-	17	-	TRBV15	TRBJ2-5	TGTGCCACCAGCCGGTACCCAGGGGCCTCTTTAGGGGAGACCCAGTACTTC	CATSRYPGASLGETQYF
-	15	-	TRBV2	TRBJ1-2	TGTGCCAGCAGTCCAGAACAGGGTAATTCCTATGGCTACACCTTC	CASSPEQGNSYGYTF
-	13	-	TRBV4-1	TRBJ1-5	TGCGCCAGCAGCTGGGACACTGGGGGGCCCCAGCATTTT	CASSWDTGGPQHF
-	14	-	TRBV19	TRBJ1-2	TGTGCCAGTACTCCAAATCCCCCCAGTCAAGGCTACACCTTC	CASTPNPPSQGYTF
-	15	-	TRBV5-1	TRBJ1-3	TGCGCCAGCAGCTTGTTCGGAGGGGAAGGAAACACCATATATTTT	CASSLFGGEGNTIYF
-	13	TRBD1	TRBV11-2	TRBJ1-2	TGTGCCAGCAGCCTGGGACAGGGCTATGGCTACACCTTC	CASSLGQGYGYTF
-	14	-	TRBV11-2	TRBJ1-4	TGTGCCAGCAGGGTCGGGGGGGGAACTGAAAAACTGTTTTTT	CASRVGGGTEKLFF
-	15	-	TRBV28	TRBJ1-4	TGTGCCAGCAGCCCCAGGGGTTCCGCTAATGAAAAACTGTTTTTT	CASSPRGSANEKLFF
-	14	-	TRBV5-1	TRBJ1-2	TGCGCCAGCAGCTTGGGGACAGAAAGCTATGGCTACACCTTC	CASSLGTESYGYTF
-	19	-	TRBV27	TRBJ1-5	TGTGCCAGCAGCCATCTCTCCTTTACGGAGGGGAGTAGCAATCAGCCCCAGCATTTT	CASSHLSFTEGSSNQPQHF
-	14	-	TRBV11-2	TRBJ1-2	TGTGCCAGCAGCTTAGTCGTGGGGCTCAGAGGCTACACCTTC	CASSLVVGLRGYTF
-	13	-	TRBV6-5	TRBJ2-7	TGTGCCAGCAGACCTAATGACATCTACGAGCAGTACTTC	CASRPNDIYEQYF
-	14	TRBD1	TRBV28	TRBJ1-6	TGTGCCAGCAGCCCCGGACAGGGAAGTTCACCCCTCCACTTT	CASSPGQGSSPLHF
-	15	TRBD1	TRBV5-6	TRBJ1-2	TGTGCCAGCAGCCCGGGACAGGGGGCGCTTTCTGGCTACACCTTC	CASSPGQGALSGYTF
-	14	TRBD1	TRBV7-9	TRBJ2-5	TGTGCCAGCAGCCCGGGACAGGATAGGGAGACCCAGTACTTC	CASSPGQDRETQYF
-	15	TRBD2	TRBV7-2	TRBJ2-2	TGTGCCAGCAAAATGCTAGCGGGGAACACCGGGGAGCTGTTTTTT	CASKMLAGNTGELFF
-	11	-	TRBV6-2/TRBV6-3	TRBJ1-2	TGTGCCAGCAGCGACAGCTATGGCTACACCTTC	CASSDSYGYTF
-	14	TRBD2	TRBV7-2	TRBJ2-7	TGTGCCAGCAGCCTGGACAACGGGGGGTACGAGCAGTACTTC	CASSLDNGGYEQYF
once	14	TRBD1	TRBV29-1	TRBJ1-1	TGCAGCGCTCAAGGGGGGACAGGGTACACTGAAGCTTTCTTT	CSAQGGTGYTEAFF
-	20	TRBD2	TRBV4-3	TRBJ2-1	TGCGCCAGCAGCCTACGAAAACCTCCGGGACTAGCGGGGGTCTACAATGAGCAGTTCTTC	CASSLRKPPGLAGVYNEQFF
-	14	TRBD2	TRBV5-6	TRBJ2-5	TGTGCCAGCACCAAGAGCGGGGGGGCGGAGACCCAGTACTTC	CASTKSGGAETQYF
few	16	TRBD1	TRBV28	TRBJ1-6	TGTGCCAGCAGTTTCGAGTTCGGGACAGGGGGGTCACCCCTCCACTTT	CASSFEFGTGGSPLHF
-	17	-	TRBV18	TRBJ1-6	TGTGCCAGCTCACCCTCCCCGGGGGGGGGCGCGTTTTCACCCCTCCACTTT	CASSPSPGGGAFSPLHF